This record concerns one TCR beta chain sequence. This clone turned up a few times. The antigen it binds to is not known. Base qualities are not recorded, but no much larger clone differs from it by a single base. From V the trimming removes 5 bases and from J it removes 6 bases, while the gene matches leave 10 bases of the junction unaccounted for. CDR1 and CDR2 are read off the germline V gene as SGHVS and FQNEAQ. Its CDR3 holds 18 amino acids, cysteine through phenylalanine. CDR3 DNA is the only sequence kept; it has 54 bases, read in frame from the first base. Patients with a history of autoimmune disease or receiving systemic immunosuppression were excluded from the trial. In every dose cohort, peripheral blood was drawn for TCR sequencing at baseline, cycle 4 day 1, and cycle 7 day 1. The samples were taken from a phase I, first-in-human, multicenter, open-label dose-escalation trial of ivuxolimab. Adults with locally advanced or metastatic melanoma, renal cell, hepatocellular, or head and neck squamous cell carcinoma were enrolled in the trial. Before TCR sequencing, CD4+ T cells and CD8+ T cells were sorted from peripheral blood as separate populations.

The data were taken from a study of OX40 agonist ivuxolimab in advanced cancers. With regard to the full study: Ivuxolimab was an agonistic, fully human IgG2 monoclonal antibody directed against OX40 (CD134), a costimulatory receptor. Intravenous ivuxolimab was administered to patients every 2 weeks at six dose levels: 0.01, 0.1, 0.3, 1.5, 3 and 10 mg/kg. Of the approximately 50 patients in dose escalation, 19 had hepatocellular carcinoma, about 15 had melanoma, 9 had renal cell carcinoma and 9 had head and neck cancer. In the dose-escalation cohort, approximately 80% of patients were male, and the mean age was 60 years with a range of about 20 to 90. Prior anti-PD-1, anti-PD-L1 or anti-CTLA-4 therapy was permitted, and checkpoint inhibitors had been received by roughly 42% of dose-escalation patients. Partial responses were achieved by three dose-escalation patients, of whom one had hepatocellular carcinoma and two had cutaneous melanoma. The point of sequencing TCRbeta in the periphery was to test whether ivuxolimab changed TCR sequence diversity and drove clonal T-cell expansion. The paper reports the monotherapy dose-escalation portion (N of about 47 patients) of the phase I ivuxolimab trial.

To sequence the TCRbeta CDR3 region, genomic DNA was isolated from the sorted cells. The immunoSEQ Assay was used for sequencing of TCRbeta CDR3 regions. In its TCRdb copy, this immuneACCESS table keeps in-frame sequences only and misses some clones. Where compared with another copy, unresolved V genes explain less than half of these, and the others have no known cause. This sample is represented by more than 50,000 clones; roughly 84% of them were singletons. Of the sample, roughly 27% is held by the ten largest clones. What the research found in general, with its limitations: Low levels of normalized T-cell clonal expansion were also seen in some nonresponding patients. In the 0.1-3.0 mg/kg groups, partial responders were among the patients with the lowest normalized peripheral clonal expansion, particularly in CD8+ T cells. Antigen specificity was not determined for the clonally expanded peripheral T cells. After ivuxolimab, expanded clones were on average more numerous among CD8+ T cells than among CD4+ T cells. At doses of 0.1 to 3.0 mg/kg, clonal expansion of both CD4+ and CD8+ T cells in blood was seen between baseline and week 6.

The rearranged chain carries TRBV7-8 and TRBJ2-2; 15 bases in between match TRBD2. The sequences come from CD4+ or CD8+ T cells sorted from blood, collected in a trial of the OX40 agonist ivuxolimab. The receptor was isolated from an adult with an advanced solid tumor such as melanoma, head and neck, liver or kidney cancer. The nucleotide sequence reads TGTGCCAGCAGCCGCAGGGGACTAGCGGGAGGACCCCCCGGGGAGCTGTTTTTT. This codes for CASSRRGLAGGPPGELFF.